This TCR beta chain was captured by sequencing in a study of PD-L1 blockade in urothelial cancer. For the study at large: Males with bladder-origin urothelial cancer constituted about 85% of the 29 patients.

Per germline, CDR1 ENHRY and CDR2 SYGVKD. This CDR3 is 16 amino acids long. Synthetic templates analogous to TCR were spiked into all PCRs individually. TCRdb's table, derived via immunoSEQ multiplex PCR, lists solely in-frame clones and lacks some. The table has roughly 120,000 clones, 91% seen once. Study conclusions and caveats: Clones that were tumor-associated expanded more in the blood of durable-benefit patients at 3 weeks.

Comments on this clone: Its target is not known. The junction differs from germline at one of its ends, possibly a read error.

Time point noted: peripheral blood 6 weeks after treatment start. Samples were collected from each patient before treatment and during treatment. Each patient gave between 1 and 8 of them in total. The sample here was PBMCs, taken around atezolizumab (anti-PD-L1) treatment. The origin of this receptor is a man aged 55 to 70 with urothelial cancer. The chain links TRBV10-3 to TRBJ2-3; 13 nucleotides agree with TRBD2. This CDR3 reads CAISDTSGGVTDTQYF. The CDR3 nucleotides are TGTGCCATAAGTGATACTAGCGGGGGGGTTACAGATACGCAGTATTTT.